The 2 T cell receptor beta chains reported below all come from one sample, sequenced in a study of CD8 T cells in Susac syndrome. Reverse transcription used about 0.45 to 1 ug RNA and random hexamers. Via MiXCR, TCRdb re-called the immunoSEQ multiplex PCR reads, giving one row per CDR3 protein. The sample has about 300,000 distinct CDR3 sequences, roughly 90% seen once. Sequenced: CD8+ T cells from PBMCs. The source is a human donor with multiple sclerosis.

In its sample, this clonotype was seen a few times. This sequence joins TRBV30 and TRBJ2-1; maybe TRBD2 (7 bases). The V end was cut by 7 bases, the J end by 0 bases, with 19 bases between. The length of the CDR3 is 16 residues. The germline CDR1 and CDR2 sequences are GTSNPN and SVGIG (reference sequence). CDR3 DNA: TGTGCCTCTGAGTCTCCGGGGGGCCCCTCCTACAATGAGCAGTTCTTC. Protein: CASESPGGPSYNEQFF.

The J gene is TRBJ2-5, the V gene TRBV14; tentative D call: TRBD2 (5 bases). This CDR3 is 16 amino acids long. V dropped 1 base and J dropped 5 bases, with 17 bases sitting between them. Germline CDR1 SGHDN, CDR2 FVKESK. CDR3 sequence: CASSQAVTASWETQYF. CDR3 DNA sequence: TGTGCCAGCAGCCAAGCGGTTACGGCTAGCTGGGAGACCCAGTACTTC.